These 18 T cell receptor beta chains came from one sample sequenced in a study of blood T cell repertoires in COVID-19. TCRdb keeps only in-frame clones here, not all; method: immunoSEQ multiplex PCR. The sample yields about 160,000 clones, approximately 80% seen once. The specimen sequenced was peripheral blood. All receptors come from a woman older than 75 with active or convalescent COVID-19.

CDR3 region: CASSPQTGNTEAFF. The CDR3 DNA sequence: TGCGCCAGCAGCCCGCAGACAGGGAACACTGAAGCTTTCTTT. This sequence joins TRBV5-1 and TRBJ1-1, with D perhaps matching TRBD1 (6 bases). V gave up 4 bases and J gave up 1 base, with 11 bases separating them. The CDR3 is made up of 14 amino acids. The germline CDR1 and CDR2 sequences are SGHRS and YFSETQ.

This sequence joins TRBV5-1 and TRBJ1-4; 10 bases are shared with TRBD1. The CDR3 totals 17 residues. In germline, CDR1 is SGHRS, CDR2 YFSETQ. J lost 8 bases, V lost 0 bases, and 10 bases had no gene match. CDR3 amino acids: CASSLDAPTGGWEKLFF. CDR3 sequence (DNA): TGCGCCAGCAGCTTGGATGCCCCGACAGGGGGCTGGGAAAAACTGTTTTTT. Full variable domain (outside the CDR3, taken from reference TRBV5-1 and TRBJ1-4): KAGVTQTPRYLIKTRGQQVTLSCSPISGHRSVSWYQQTPGQGLQFLFEYFSETQRNKGNFPGRFSGRQFSNSRSEMNVSTLELGDSALYLCASSLDAPTGGWEKLFFGSGTQLSVL.

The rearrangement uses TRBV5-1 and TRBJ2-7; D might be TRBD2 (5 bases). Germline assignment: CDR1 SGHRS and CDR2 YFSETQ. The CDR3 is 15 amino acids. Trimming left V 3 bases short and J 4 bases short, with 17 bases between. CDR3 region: CASSSPALRGYEQYF. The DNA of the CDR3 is TGCGCCAGCAGCTCGCCGGCCCTGAGAGGGTACGAGCAGTACTTC.

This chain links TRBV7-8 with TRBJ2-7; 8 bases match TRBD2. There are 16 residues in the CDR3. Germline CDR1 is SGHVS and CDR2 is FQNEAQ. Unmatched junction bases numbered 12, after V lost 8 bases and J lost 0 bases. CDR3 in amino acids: CASSQLAGGLSYEQYF. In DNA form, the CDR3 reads TGTGCCAGCTCCCAGCTGGCGGGGGGTCTCTCCTACGAGCAGTACTTC.

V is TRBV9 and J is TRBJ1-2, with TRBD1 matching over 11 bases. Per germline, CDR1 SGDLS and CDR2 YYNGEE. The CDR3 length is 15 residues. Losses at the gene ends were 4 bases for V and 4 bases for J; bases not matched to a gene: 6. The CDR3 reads CASSIRDRGSYGYTF. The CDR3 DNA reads TGTGCCAGCAGCATACGGGACAGGGGGTCCTATGGCTACACCTTC.

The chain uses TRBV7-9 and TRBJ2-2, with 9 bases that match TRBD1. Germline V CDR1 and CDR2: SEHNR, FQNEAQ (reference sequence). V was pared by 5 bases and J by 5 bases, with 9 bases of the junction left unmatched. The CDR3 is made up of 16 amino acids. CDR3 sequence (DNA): TGTGCCAGCAGCCCTAGACAGGGGGGGCTAACCGGGGAGCTGTTTTTT. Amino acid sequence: CASSPRQGGLTGELFF.

The CDR3 is CASSYRGMNTEAFF. As DNA, the CDR3 is TGTGCCAGCAGTTACAGGGGGATGAACACTGAAGCTTTCTTT. This chain connects TRBV27 to TRBJ1-1; TRBD1 agrees at 8 bases. The CDR3 spans 14 residues. J was trimmed by 0 bases and V by 4 bases; bases with no gene match: 1. The germline V gene has CDR1 MNHEY and CDR2 SMNVEV (reference sequence).

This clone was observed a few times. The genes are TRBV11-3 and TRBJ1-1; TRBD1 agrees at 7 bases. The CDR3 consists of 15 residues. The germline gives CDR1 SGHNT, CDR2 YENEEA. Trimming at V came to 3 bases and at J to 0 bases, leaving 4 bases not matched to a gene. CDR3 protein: CASSFQGVMNTEAFF. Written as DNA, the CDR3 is TGTGCCAGCAGCTTTCAGGGGGTTATGAACACTGAAGCTTTCTTT. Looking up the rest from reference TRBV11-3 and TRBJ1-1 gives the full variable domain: EAGVVQSPRYKIIEKKQPVAFWCNPISGHNTLYWYLQNLGQGPELLIRYENEEAVDDSQLPKDRFSAERLKGVDSTLKIQPAELGDSAVYLCASSFQGVMNTEAFFGQGTRLTVV.

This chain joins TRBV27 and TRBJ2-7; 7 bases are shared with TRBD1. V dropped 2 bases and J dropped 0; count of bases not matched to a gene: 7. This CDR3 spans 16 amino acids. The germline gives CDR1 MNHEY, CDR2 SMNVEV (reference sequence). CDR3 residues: CASSLGGTGASYEQYF. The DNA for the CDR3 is TGTGCCAGCAGTTTAGGGGGAACAGGGGCCTCCTACGAGCAGTACTTC.

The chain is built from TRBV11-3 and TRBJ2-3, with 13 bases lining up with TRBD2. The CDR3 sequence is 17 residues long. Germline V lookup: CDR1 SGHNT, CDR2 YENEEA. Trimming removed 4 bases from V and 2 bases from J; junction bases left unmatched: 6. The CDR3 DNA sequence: TGTGCCAGCAGCTCCGGACTAGCGGGGGTTGACACAGATACGCAGTATTTT. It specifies CASSSGLAGVDTDTQYF.

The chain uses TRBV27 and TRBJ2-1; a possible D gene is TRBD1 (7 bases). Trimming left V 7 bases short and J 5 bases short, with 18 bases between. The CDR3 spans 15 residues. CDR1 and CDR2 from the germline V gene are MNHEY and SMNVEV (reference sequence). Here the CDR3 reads CASTLGGGGHNEQFF. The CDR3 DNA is TGTGCCAGCACACTCGGAGGAGGGGGCCACAATGAGCAGTTCTTC.

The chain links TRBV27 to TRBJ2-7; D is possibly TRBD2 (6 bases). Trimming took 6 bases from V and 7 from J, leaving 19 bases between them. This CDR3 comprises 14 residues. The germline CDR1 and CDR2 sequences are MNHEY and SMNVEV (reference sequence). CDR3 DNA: TGTGCCAGCAGGGGCACCACCCTTGGGGGGGAGCAGTACTTC. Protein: CASRGTTLGGEQYF.

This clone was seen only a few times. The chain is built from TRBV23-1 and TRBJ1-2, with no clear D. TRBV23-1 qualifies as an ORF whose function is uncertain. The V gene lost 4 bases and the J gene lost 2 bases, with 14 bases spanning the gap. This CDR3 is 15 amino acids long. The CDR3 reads CASSPTWGGNYGYTF. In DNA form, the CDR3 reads TGCGCCAGCAGTCCTACTTGGGGAGGAAACTATGGCTACACCTTC.

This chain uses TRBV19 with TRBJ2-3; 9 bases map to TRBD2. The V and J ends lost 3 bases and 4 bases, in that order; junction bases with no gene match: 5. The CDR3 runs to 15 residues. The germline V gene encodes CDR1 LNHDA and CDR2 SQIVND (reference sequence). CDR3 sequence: CASSIGGGAPDTQYF. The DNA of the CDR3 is TGTGCCAGTAGTATTGGCGGGGGGGCCCCAGATACGCAGTATTTT.

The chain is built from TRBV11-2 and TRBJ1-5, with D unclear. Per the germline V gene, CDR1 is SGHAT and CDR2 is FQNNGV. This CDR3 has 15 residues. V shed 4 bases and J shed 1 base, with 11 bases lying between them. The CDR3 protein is CASSSLSGSNQPQHF. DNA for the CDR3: TGTGCCAGCAGCTCCCTTTCGGGGAGCAATCAGCCCCAGCATTTT.

The CDR3 nucleotides read TGTGCCAGCAGTTTAGCCCCAGGAGCGGGGGGAAGCTCCTACGAGCAGTACTTC. It translates to CASSLAPGAGGSSYEQYF. The chain couples TRBV27 to TRBJ2-7, with TRBD2 matching 9 bases. The V segment lost 2 bases and the J segment 0 bases; nucleotides outside the gene matches: 11. Germline loops: CDR1 MNHEY, CDR2 SMNVEV (reference sequence). This CDR3 has 18 residues.

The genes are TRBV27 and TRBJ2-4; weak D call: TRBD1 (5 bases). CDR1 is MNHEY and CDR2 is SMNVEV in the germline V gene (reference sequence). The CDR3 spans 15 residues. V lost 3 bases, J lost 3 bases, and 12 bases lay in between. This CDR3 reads CASSLSGNSKNIQYF. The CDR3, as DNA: TGTGCCAGCAGTTTGTCAGGGAATAGCAAAAACATTCAGTACTTC.

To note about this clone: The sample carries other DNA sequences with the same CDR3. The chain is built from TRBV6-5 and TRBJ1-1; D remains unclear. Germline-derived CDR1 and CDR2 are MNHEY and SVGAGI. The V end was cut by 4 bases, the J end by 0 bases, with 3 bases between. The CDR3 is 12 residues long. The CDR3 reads CASSSMNTEAFF. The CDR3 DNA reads TGTGCCAGCAGTTCTATGAACACTGAAGCTTTCTTT.